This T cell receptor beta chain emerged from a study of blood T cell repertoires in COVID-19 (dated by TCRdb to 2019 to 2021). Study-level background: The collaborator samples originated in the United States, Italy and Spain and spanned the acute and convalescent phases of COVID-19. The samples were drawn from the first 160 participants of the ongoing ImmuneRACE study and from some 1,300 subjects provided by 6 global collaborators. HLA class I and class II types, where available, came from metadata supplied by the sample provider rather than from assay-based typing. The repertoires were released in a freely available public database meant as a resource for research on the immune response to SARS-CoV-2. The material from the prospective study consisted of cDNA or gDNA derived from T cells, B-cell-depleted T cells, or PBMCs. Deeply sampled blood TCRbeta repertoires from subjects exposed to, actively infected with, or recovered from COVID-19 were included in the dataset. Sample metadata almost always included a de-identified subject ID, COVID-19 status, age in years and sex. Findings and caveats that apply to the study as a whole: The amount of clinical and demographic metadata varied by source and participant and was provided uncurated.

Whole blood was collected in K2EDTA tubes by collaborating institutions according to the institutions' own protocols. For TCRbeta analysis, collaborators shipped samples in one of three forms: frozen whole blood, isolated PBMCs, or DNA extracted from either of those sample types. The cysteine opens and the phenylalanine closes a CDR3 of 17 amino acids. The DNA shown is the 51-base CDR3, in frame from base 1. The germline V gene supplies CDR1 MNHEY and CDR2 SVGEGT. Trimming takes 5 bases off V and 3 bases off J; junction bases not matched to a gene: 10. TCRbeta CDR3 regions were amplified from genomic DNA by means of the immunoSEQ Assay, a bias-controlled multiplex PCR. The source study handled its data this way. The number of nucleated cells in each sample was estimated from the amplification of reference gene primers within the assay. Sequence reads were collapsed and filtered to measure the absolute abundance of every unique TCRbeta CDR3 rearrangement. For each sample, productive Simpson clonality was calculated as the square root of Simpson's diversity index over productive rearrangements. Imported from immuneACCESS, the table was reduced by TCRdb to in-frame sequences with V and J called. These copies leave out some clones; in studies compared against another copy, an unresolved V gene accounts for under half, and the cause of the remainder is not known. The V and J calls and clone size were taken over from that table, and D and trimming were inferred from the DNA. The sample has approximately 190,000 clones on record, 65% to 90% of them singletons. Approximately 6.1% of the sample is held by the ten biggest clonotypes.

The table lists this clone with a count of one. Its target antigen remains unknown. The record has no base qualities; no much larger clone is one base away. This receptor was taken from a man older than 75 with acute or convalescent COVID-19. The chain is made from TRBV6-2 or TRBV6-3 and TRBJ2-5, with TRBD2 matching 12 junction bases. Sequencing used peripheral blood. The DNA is TGTGCCAGCAGTCAGGGACAACTAGCGGGAGGCGAAGAGACCCAGTACTTC. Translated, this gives CASSQGQLAGGEETQYF.